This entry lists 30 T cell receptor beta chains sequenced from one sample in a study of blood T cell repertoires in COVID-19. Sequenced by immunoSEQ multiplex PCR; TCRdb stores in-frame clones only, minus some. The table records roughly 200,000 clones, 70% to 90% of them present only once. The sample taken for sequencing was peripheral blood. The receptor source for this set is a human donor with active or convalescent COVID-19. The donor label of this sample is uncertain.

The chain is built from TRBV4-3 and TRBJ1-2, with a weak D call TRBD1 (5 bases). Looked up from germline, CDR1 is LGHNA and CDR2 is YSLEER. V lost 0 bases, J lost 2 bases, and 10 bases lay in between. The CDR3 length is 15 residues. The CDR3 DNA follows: TGCGCCAGCAGCCAAGATTCGCAGGGAAACTATGGCTACACCTTC. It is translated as CASSQDSQGNYGYTF.

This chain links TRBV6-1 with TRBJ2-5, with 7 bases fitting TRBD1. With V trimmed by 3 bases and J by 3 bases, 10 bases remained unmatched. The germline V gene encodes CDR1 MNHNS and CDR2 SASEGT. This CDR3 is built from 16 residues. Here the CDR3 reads CASSDYFPGQKETQYF. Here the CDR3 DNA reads TGTGCCAGCAGTGACTACTTTCCGGGACAGAAAGAGACCCAGTACTTC.

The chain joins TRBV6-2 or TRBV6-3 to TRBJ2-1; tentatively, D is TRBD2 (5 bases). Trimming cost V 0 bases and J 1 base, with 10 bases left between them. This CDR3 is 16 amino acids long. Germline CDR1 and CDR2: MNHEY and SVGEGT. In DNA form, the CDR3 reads TGTGCCAGCAGTTACTCCCGGTCGGGGTCCTACAATGAGCAGTTCTTC. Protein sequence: CASSYSRSGSYNEQFF.

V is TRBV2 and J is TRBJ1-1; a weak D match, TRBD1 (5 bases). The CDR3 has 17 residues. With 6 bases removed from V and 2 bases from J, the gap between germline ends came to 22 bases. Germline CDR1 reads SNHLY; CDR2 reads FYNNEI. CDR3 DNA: TGTGCCAGCAGCCACGAACCCCCAGGGTCGTTCAACACTGAAGCTTTCTTT. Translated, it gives CASSHEPPGSFNTEAFF. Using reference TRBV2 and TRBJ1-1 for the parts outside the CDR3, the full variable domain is EPEVTQTPSHQVTQMGQEVILRCVPISNHLYFYWYRQILGQKVEFLVSFYNNEISEKSEIFDDQFSVERPDGSNFTLKIRSTKLEDSAMYFCASSHEPPGSFNTEAFFGQGTRLTVV.

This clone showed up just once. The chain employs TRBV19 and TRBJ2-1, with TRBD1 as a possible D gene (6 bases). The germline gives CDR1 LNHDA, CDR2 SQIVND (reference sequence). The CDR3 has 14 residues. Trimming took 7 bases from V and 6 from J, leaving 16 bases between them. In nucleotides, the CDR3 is TGTGCCAGTAAAACACAGGGATCAGGCAATGAGCAGTTCTTC. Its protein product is CASKTQGSGNEQFF.

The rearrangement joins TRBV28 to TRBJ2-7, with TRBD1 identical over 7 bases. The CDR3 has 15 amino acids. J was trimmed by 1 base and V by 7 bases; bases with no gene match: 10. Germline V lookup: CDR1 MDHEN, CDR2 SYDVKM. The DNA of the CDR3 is TGTGCCAGCACCGTAAGGGACAGCCTTTCCTACGAGCAGTACTTC. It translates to CASTVRDSLSYEQYF.

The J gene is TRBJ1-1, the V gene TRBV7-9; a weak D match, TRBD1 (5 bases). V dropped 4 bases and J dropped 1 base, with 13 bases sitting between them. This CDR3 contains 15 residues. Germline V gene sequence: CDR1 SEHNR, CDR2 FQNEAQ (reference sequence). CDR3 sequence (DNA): TGTGCCAGCAGCTCCCAAAGAAGGGGGAACACTGAAGCTTTCTTT. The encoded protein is CASSSQRRGNTEAFF.

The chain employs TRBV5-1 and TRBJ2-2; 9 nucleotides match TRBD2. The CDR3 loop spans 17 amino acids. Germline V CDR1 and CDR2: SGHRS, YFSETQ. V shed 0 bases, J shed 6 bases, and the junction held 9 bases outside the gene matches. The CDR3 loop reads CASSLAGGGRASGELFF. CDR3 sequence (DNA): TGCGCCAGCAGCTTGGCCGGGGGCGGGAGGGCCTCCGGGGAGCTGTTTTTT.

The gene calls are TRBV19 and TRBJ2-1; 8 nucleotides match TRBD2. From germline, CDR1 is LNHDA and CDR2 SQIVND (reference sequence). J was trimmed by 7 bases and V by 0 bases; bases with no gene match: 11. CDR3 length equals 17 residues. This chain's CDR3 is CASSIDLGFSGANEQFF. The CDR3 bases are TGTGCCAGTAGTATAGATCTCGGTTTTAGCGGGGCAAATGAGCAGTTCTTC. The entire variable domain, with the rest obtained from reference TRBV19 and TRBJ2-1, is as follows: DGGITQSPKYLFRKEGQNVTLSCEQNLNHDAMYWYRQDPGQGLRLIYYSQIVNDFQKGDIAEGYSVSREKKESFPLTVTSAQKNPTAFYLCASSIDLGFSGANEQFFGPGTRLTVL.

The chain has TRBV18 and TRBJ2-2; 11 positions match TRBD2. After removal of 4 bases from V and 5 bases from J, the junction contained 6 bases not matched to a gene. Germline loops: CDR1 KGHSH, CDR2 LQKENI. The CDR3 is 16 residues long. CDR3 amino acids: CASSRILAGVTGELFF. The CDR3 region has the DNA TGTGCCAGCTCACGAATACTAGCGGGAGTTACCGGGGAGCTGTTTTTT.

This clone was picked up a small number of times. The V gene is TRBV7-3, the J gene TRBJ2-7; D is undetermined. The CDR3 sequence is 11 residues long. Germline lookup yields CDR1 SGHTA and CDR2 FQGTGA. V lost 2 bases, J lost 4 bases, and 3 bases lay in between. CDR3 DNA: TGTGCCAGCAGCTTATTATACGAGCAGTACTTC. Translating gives CASSLLYEQYF.

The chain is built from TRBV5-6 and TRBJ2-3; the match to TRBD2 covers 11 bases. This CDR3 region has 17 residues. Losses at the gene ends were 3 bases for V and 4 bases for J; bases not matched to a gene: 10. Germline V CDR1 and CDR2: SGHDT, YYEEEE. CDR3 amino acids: CASSYELAGGRADTQYF. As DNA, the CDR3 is TGTGCCAGCAGCTACGAGCTAGCGGGGGGTCGGGCAGATACGCAGTATTTT. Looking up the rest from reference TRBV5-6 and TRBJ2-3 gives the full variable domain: DAGVTQSPTHLIKTRGQQVTLRCSPKSGHDTVSWYQQALGQGPQFIFQYYEEEERQRGNFPDRFSGHQFPNYSSELNVNALLLGDSALYLCASSYELAGGRADTQYFGPGTRLTVL.

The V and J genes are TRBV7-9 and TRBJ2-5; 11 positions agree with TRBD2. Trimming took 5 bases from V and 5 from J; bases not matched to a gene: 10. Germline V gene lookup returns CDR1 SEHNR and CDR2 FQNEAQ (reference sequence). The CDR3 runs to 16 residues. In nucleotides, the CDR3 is TGTGCCAGCAGCAACCGACTAGCGGGAATCTATGAGACCCAGTACTTC. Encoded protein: CASSNRLAGIYETQYF.

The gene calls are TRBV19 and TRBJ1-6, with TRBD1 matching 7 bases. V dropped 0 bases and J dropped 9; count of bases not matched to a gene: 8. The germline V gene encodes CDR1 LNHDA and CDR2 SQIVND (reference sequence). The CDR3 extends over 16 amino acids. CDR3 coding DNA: TGTGCCAGTAGTATAGACCGGGACAGAGAAGGTTCACCCCTCCACTTT. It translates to CASSIDRDREGSPLHF.

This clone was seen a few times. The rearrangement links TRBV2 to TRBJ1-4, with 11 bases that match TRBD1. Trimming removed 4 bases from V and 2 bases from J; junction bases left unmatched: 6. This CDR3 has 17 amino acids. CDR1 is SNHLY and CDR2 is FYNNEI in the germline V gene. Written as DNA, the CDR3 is TGTGCCAGCAGTGGCGGACAGGGGGCTAGGACTAATGAAAAACTGTTTTTT. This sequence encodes CASSGGQGARTNEKLFF.

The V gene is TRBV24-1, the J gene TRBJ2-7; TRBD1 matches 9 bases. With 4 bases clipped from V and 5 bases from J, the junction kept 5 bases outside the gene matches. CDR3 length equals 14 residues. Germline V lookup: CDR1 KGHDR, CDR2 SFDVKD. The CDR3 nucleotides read TGTGCCACCAGTGACCCGGGACAGGGCGACGAGCAGTACTTC. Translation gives CATSDPGQGDEQYF.

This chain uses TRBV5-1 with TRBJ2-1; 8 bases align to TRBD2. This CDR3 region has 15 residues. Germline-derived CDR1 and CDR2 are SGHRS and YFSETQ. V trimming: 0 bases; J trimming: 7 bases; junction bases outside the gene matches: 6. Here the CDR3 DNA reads TGCGCCAGCAGCTTGGGCGGGAGGCCCTCTAATGAGCAGTTCTTC. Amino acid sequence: CASSLGGRPSNEQFF.

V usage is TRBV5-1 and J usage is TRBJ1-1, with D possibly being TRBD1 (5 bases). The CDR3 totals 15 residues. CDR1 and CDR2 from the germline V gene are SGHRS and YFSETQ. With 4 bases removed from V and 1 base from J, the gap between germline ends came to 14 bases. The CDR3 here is CASSPFARGNTEAFF. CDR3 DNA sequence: TGCGCCAGCAGCCCCTTCGCTAGGGGGAACACTGAAGCTTTCTTT.

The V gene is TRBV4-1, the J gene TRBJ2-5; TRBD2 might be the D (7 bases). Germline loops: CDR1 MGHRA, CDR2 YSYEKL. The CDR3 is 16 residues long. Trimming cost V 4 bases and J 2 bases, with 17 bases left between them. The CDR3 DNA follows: TGCGCCAGCAGCCCCCCCCCGGGGGGCTATCAAGAGACCCAGTACTTC. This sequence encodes CASSPPPGGYQETQYF.

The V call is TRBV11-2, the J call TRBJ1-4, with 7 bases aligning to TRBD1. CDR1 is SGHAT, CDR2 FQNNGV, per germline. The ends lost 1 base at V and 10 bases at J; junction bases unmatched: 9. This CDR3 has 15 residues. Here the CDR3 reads CASSLAGQVMAKLFF. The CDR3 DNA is TGTGCCAGCAGCTTAGCAGGACAGGTCATGGCAAAACTGTTTTTT.

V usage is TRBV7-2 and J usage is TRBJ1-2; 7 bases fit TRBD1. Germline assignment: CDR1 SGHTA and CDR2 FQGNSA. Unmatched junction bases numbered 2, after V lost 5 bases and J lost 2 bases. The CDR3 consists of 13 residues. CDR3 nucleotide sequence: TGTGCCAGCAGCCCGGGACAGAACTATGGCTACACCTTC. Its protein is CASSPGQNYGYTF.

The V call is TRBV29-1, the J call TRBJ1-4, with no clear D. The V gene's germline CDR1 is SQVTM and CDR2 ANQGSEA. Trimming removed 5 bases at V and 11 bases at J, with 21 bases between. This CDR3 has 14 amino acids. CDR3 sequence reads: CSVTHVRGRGKLFF. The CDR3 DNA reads TGCAGCGTTACCCACGTCCGAGGCAGAGGGAAACTGTTTTTT.

CDR3 bases: TGTGCCAGCAGCTTACGGCAGGGATCACAAGAGACCCAGTACTTC. It yields the protein CASSLRQGSQETQYF. This sequence joins TRBV7-9 and TRBJ2-5, with D possibly TRBD1 on 5 matching bases. The CDR3 sequence is 15 residues long. Germline V gene data show CDR1 as SEHNR and CDR2 as FQNEAQ (reference sequence). The V gene lost 2 bases and the J gene lost 2 bases, with 12 bases spanning the gap.

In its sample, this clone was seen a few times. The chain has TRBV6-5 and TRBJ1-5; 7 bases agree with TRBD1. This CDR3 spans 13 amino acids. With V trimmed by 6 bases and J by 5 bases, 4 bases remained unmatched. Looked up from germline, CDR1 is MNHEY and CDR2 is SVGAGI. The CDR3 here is CASRTGLHQPQHF. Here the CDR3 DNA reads TGTGCCAGCAGGACAGGGCTCCATCAGCCCCAGCATTTT.

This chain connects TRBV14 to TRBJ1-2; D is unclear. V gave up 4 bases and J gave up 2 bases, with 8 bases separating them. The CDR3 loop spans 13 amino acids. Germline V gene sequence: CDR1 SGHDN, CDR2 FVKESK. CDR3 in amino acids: CASSPQMNYGYTF. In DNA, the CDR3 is TGTGCCAGCAGCCCACAGATGAACTATGGCTACACCTTC.

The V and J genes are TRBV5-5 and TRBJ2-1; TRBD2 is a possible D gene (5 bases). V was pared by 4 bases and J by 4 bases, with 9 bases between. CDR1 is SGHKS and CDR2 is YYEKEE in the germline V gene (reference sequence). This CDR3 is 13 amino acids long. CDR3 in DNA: TGTGCCAGCAGCCCTAGGGAGTACAATGAGCAGTTCTTC. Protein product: CASSPREYNEQFF.

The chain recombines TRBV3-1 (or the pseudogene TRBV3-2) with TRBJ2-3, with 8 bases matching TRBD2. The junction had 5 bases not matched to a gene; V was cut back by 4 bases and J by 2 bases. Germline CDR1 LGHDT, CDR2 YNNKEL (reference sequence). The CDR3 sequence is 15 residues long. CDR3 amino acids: CASSLASGLTDTQYF. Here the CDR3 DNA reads TGTGCCAGCAGCCTAGCTAGCGGGCTCACAGATACGCAGTATTTT.

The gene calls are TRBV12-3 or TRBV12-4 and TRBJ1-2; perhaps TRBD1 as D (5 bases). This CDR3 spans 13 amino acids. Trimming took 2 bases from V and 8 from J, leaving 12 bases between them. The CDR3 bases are TGTGCCAGCAGTTTATTGGGGGGGGACGGCTACACCTTC. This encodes CASSLLGGDGYTF.

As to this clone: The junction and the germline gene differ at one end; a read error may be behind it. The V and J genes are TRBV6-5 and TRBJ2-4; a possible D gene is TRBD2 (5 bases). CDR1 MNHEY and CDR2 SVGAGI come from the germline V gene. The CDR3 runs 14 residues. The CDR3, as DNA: TGTGCCACCAAGGACGGGCTAGCCGAAAACATTCAGTACTTC. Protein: CATKDGLAENIQYF.

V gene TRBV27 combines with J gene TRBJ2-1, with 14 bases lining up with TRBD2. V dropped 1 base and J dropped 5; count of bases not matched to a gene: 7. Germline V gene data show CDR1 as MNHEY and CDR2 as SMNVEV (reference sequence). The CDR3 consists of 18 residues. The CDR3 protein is CASSLLTSGRAANNEQFF. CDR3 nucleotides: TGTGCCAGCAGTTTATTGACTAGCGGGAGGGCCGCGAACAATGAGCAGTTCTTC.